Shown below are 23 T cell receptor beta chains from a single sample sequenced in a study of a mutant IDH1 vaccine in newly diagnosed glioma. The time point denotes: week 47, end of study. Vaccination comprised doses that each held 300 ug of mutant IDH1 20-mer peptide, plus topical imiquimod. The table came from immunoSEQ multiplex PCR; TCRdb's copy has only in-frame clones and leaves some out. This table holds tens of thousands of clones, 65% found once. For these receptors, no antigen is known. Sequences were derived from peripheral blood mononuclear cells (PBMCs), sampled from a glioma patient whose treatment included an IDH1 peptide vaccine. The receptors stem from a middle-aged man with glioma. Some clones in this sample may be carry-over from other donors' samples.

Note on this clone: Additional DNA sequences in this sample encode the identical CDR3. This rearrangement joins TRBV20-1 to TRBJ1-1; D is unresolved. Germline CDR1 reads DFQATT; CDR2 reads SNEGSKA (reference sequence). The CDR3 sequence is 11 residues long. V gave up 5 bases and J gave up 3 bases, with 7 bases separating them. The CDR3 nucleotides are TGCAGTGCTGGAAGGGACACTGAAGCTTTCTTT. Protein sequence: CSAGRDTEAFF.

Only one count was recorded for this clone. This CDR3 reads CASSDVGFYEQYF. The CDR3 nucleotides are TGTGCCAGCAGTGACGTGGGCTTCTACGAGCAGTACTTC. The V call is TRBV6-1, the J call TRBJ2-7; no clear D. The germline gives CDR1 MNHNS, CDR2 SASEGT. The CDR3 covers 13 residues. Deletions cut 3 bases from V and 3 bases from J, with 9 bases between.

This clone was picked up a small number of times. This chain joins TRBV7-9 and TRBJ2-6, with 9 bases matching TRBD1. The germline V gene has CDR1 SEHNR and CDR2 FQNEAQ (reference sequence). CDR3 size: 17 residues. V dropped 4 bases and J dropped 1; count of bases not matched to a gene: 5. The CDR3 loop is CASSWRQGVSGANVLTF. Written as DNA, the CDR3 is TGTGCCAGCAGCTGGCGACAGGGGGTATCTGGGGCCAACGTCCTGACTTTC.

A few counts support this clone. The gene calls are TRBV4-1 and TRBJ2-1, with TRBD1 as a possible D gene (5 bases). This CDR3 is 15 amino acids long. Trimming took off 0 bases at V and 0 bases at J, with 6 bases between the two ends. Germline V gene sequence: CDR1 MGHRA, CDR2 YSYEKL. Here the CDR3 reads CASSQEQGSYNEQFF. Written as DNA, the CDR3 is TGCGCCAGCAGCCAAGAGCAGGGCTCCTACAATGAGCAGTTCTTC.

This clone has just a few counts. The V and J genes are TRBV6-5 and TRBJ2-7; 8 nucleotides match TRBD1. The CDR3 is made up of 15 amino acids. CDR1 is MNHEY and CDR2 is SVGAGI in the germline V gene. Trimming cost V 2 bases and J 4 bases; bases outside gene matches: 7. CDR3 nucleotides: TGTGCCAGCAGTTACGGACAGGGTGGGGGATACGAGCAGTACTTC. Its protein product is CASSYGQGGGYEQYF.

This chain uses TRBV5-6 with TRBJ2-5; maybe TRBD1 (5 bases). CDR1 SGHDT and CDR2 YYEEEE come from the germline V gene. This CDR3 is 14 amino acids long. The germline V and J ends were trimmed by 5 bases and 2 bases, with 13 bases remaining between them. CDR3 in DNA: TGTGCCAGCAGTCTGGACAATTTACAAGAGACCCAGTACTTC. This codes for CASSLDNLQETQYF.

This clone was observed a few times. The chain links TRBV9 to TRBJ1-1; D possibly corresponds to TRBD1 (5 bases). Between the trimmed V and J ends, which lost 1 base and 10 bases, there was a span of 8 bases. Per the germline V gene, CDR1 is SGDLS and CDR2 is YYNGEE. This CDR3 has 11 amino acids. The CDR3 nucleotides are TGTGCCAGCAGCGTAAATGACAGAGCTTTCTTT. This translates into CASSVNDRAFF.

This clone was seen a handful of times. The CDR3 region has the DNA TGTGCCAGCAGCCCGGAGGGGACAGGGAATAATTCACCCCTCCACTTT. This sequence encodes CASSPEGTGNNSPLHF. The chain carries TRBV7-9 and TRBJ1-6; TRBD1 aligns across 9 bases. V was clipped by 5 bases and J by 5 bases; unmatched bases: 7. The CDR3 is 16 residues long. CDR1 and CDR2 (germline): SEHNR, FQNEAQ (reference sequence).

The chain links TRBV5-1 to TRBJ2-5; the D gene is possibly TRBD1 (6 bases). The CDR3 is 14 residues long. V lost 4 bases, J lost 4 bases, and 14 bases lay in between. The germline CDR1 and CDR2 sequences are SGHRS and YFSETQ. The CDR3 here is CASSTTGSGETQYF. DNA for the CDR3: TGCGCCAGCAGCACGACAGGAAGCGGAGAGACCCAGTACTTC.

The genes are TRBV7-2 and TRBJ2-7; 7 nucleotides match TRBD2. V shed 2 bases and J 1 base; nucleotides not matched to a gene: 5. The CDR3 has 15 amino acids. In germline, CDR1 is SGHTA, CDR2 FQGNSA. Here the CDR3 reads CASSLLASGSYEQYF. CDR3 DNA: TGTGCCAGCAGCTTATTGGCTAGCGGTTCCTACGAGCAGTACTTC.

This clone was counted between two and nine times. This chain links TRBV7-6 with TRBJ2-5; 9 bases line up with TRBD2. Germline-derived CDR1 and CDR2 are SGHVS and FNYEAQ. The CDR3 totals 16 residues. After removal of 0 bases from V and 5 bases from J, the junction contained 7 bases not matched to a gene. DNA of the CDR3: TGTGCCAGCAGCTTAGCTTGGAGCGGGGGGTTGGAGACCCAGTACTTC. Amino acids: CASSLAWSGGLETQYF. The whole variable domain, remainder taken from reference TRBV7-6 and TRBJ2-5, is GAGVSQSPRYKVTKRGQDVALRCDPISGHVSLYWYRQALGQGPEFLTYFNYEAQQDKSGLPNDRFSAERPEGSISTLTIQRTEQRDSAMYRCASSLAWSGGLETQYFGPGTRLLVL.

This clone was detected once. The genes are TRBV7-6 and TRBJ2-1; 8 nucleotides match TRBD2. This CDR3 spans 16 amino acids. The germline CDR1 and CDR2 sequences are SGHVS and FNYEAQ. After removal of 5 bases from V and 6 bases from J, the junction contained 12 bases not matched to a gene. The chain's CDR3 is CASSQMKDGGANEQFF. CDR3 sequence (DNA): TGTGCCAGCAGCCAAATGAAAGACGGGGGGGCCAATGAGCAGTTCTTC. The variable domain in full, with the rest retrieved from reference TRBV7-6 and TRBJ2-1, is GAGVSQSPRYKVTKRGQDVALRCDPISGHVSLYWYRQALGQGPEFLTYFNYEAQQDKSGLPNDRFSAERPEGSISTLTIQRTEQRDSAMYRCASSQMKDGGANEQFFGPGTRLTVL.

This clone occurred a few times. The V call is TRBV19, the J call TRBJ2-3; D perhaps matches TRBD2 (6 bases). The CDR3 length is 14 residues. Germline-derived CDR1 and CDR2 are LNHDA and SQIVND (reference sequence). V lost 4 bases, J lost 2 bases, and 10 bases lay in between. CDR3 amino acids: CASSTGLDTDTQYF. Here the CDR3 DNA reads TGTGCCAGTAGTACGGGACTGGACACAGATACGCAGTATTTT.

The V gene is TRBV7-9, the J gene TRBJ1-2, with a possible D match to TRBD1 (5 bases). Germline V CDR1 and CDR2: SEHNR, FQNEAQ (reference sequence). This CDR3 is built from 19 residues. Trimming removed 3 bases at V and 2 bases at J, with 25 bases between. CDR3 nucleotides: TGTGCCAGCAGCTTCTCGCCCGGGCTGGGACCGACACTCAACTATGGCTACACCTTC. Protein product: CASSFSPGLGPTLNYGYTF.

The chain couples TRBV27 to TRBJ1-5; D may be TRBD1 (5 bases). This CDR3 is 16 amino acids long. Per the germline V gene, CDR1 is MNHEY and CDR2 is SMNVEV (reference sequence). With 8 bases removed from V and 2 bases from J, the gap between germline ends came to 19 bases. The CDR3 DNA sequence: TGTGCCAGCCATATACCGGGGACGAGGGGCAATCAGCCCCAGCATTTT. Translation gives CASHIPGTRGNQPQHF.

The CDR3, as DNA: TGCGCCAGCAGCTTGGGAGGGACAGGGGACATTCAGTACTTC. This encodes CASSLGGTGDIQYF. V gene TRBV5-1 combines with J gene TRBJ2-4; 10 bases are shared with TRBD1. CDR1 is SGHRS and CDR2 is YFSETQ in the germline V gene. Unmatched junction bases numbered 2, after V lost 0 bases and J lost 8 bases. The CDR3 covers 14 residues.

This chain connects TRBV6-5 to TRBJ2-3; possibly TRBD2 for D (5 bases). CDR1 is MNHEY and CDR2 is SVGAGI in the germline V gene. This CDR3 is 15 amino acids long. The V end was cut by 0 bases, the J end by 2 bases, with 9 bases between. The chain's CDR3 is CASSYSPSFTDTQYF. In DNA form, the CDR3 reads TGTGCCAGCAGTTACTCCCCTAGCTTCACAGATACGCAGTATTTT.

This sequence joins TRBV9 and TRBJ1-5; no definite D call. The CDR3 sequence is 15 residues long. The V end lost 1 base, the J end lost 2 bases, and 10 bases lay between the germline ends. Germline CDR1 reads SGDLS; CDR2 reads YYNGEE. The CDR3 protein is CASSVSGNGNQPQHF. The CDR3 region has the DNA TGTGCCAGCAGCGTATCGGGGAACGGCAATCAGCCCCAGCATTTT.

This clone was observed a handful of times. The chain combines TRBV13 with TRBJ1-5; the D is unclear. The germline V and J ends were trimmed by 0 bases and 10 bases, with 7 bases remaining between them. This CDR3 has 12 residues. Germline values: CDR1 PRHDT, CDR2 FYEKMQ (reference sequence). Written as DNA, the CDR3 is TGTGCCAGCAGCTTAGGACAGCGACCCCAGCATTTT. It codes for CASSLGQRPQHF.

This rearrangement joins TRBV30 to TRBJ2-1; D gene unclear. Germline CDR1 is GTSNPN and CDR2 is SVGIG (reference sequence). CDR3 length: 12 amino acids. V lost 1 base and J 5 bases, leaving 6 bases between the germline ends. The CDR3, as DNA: TGTGCCTGGAGTGGCCCCCACAATGAGCAGTTCTTC. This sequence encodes CAWSGPHNEQFF.

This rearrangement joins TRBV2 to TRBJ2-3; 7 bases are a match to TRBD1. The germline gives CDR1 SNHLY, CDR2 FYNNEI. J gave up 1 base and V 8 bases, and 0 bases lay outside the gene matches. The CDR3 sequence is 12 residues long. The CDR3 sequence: CASGQGTDTQYF. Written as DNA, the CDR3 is TGTGCCAGCGGACAGGGCACAGATACGCAGTATTTT.

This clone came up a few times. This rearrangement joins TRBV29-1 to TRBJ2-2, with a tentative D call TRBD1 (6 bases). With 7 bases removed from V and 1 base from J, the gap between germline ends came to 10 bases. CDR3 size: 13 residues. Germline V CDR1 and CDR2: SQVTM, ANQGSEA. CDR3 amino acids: CSATGENTGELFF. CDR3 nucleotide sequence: TGCAGCGCGACAGGAGAGAACACCGGGGAGCTGTTTTTT.

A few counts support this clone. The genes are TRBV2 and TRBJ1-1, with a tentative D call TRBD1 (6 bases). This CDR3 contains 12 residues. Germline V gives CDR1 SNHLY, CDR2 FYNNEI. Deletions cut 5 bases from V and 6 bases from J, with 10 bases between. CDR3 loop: CASSTGKAEAFF. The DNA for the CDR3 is TGTGCCAGCAGTACAGGGAAGGCTGAAGCTTTCTTT.